This TCR beta chain was profiled in a study of T cells after yellow fever vaccination. Study overall: For low cell numbers, libraries were made with SMART-Seq v4 Ultra Low Input. Findings and limits, study-wide: Reappearance after the booster was observed for most primary-vaccination clones (roughly 96% CD4, about 90% CD8). The appearance of a small share of clonotypes in both CD4 and CD8 compartments was observed.

J lost 4 bases, V lost 5 bases, and 6 bases had no gene match. The CDR3 spans 15 residues. In germline, CDR1 is SGHRS, CDR2 YFSETQ. This clonotype was counted at least ten times. Its antigen is currently unknown. TCR cDNA, made by 5'RACE template switching, carried an added universal primer site and UMIs. TCRdb processed the 5' RACE reads anew with MiXCR; each CDR3 protein has one entry. The sample has over 250,000 distinct CDR3 sequences, roughly 4.3% seen once; the top ten hold 20% to 25%. This sequence joins TRBV5-1 and TRBJ2-3; 11 bases line up with TRBD1. The clonotype was recovered from a man between 18 and 35 years old who received the YFV17D yellow fever vaccine. The source was PBMCs, collected 5 days after the yellow fever booster vaccination. CDR3 in amino acids: CASRDRGQEADTQYF. CDR3 DNA sequence: TGCGCCAGCAGGGACAGGGGGCAGGAGGCAGATACGCAGTATTTT. Full variable domain (rest looked up from reference TRBV5-1 and TRBJ2-3): KAGVTQTPRYLIKTRGQQVTLSCSPISGHRSVSWYQQTPGQGLQFLFEYFSETQRNKGNFPGRFSGRQFSNSRSEMNVSTLELGDSALYLCASRDRGQEADTQYFGPGTRLTVL.